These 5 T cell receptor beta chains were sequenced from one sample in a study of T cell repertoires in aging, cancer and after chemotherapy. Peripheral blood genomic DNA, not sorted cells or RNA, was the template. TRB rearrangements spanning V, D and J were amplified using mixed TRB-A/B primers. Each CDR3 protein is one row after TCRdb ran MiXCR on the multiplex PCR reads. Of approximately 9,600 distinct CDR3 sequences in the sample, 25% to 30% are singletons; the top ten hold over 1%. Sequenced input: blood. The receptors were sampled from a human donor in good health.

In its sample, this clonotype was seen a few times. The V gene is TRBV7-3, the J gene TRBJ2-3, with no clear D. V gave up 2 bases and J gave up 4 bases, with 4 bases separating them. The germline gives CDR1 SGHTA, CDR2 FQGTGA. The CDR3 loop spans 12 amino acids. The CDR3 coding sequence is TGTGCCAGCAGCTTACCCCCAGATACGCAGTATTTT. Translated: CASSLPPDTQYF. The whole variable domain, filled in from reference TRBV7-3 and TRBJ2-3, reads GAGVSQTPSNKVTEKGKYVELRCDPISGHTALYWYRQSLGQGPEFLIYFQGTGAADDSGLPNDRFFAVRPEGSVSTLKIQRTERGDSAVYLCASSLPPDTQYFGPGTRLTVL.

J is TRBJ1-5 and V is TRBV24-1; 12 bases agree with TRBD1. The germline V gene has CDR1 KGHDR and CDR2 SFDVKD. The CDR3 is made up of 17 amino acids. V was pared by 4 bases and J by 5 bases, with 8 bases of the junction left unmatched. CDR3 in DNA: TGTGCCACCAGTGAGGGGGGGGGACAGGGGGCGCATCAGCCCCAGCATTTT. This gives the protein CATSEGGGQGAHQPQHF.

The CDR3 region is CASSLARTVNYGYTF. The CDR3 bases are TGTGCCAGCAGTTTAGCCAGGACAGTAAACTATGGCTACACCTTC. The chain has TRBV12-3 or TRBV12-4 and TRBJ1-2; tentatively, D is TRBD1 (6 bases). Trimming left V 0 bases short and J 2 bases short, with 10 bases between. The CDR3 loop spans 15 amino acids.

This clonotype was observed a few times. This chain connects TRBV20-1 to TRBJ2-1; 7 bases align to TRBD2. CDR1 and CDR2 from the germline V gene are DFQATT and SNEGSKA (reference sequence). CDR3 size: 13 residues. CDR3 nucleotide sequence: TGCATCCCCGGGAGGCCCTCCTACAATGAGCAGTTCTTC. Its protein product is CIPGRPSYNEQFF.

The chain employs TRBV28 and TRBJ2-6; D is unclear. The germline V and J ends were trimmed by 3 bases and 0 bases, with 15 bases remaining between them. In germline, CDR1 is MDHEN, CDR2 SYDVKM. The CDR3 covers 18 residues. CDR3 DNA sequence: TGTGCCAGCAGTTTGTCCCCTGCTCAGGTCTCTGGGGCCAACGTCCTGACTTTC. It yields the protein CASSLSPAQVSGANVLTF. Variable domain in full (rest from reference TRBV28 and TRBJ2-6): DVKVTQSSRYLVKRTGEKVFLECVQDMDHENMFWYRQDPGLGLRLIYFSYDVKMKEKGDIPEGYSVSREKKERFSLILESASTNQTSMYLCASSLSPAQVSGANVLTFGAGSRLTVL.